This T cell receptor beta chain was found in a study of Ad26.COV2.S vaccination and SARS-CoV-2 variants. Assay: immunoSEQ multiplex PCR; the TCRdb copy retains only in-frame clones and omits some. In the table there are some 290,000 clones, 85% of which are singletons. CDR1 and CDR2 from the germline V gene are SEHNR and FQNEAQ (reference sequence). The CDR3 loop spans 11 amino acids. V lost 4 bases and J 9 bases, leaving 9 bases between the germline ends. Treatment defined: roughly 19 received Ad26.COV2.S at low or high dose, single or two shots; several received placebo; per-sample allocation not given. It was on day 63 after the first vaccine or placebo injection that samples were taken.

The source is a person between 18 and 65 years old who received the Ad26.COV2.S COVID-19 vaccine or a placebo. Specimen: peripheral blood, collected in a trial of Ad26.COV2.S vaccine versus placebo. The chain joins TRBV7-9 to TRBJ1-2; D call uncertain. DNA for the CDR3: TGTGCCAGCAGCTCTCAGTGGCGCTACACCTTC. Translated, it gives CASSSQWRYTF.